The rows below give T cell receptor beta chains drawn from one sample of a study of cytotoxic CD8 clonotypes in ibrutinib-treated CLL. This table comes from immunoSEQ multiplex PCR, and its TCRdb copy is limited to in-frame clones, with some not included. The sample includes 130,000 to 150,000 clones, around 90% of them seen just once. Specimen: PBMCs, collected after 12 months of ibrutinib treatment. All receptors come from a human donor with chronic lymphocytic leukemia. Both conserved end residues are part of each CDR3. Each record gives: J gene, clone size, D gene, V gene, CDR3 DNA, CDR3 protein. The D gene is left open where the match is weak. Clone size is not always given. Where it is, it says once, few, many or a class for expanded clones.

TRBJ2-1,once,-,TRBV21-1,TGTGCCAGCAGCCGTCGGACTAGCGGGAGTGTCCCCTACAATGAGCAGTTCTTC,CASSRRTSGSVPYNEQFF
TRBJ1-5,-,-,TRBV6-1,TGTGCCAGCAGTGAACACAGCAACAATCAGCCCCAGCATTTT,CASSEHSNNQPQHF
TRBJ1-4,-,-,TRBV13,TGTGCCAGCAGCGACGGGGGCTTTCCTAATGAAAAACTGTTTTTT,CASSDGGFPNEKLFF
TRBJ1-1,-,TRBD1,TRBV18,TGTGCCAGCTCACCACGGACAGGTGGAGAAGCTTTCTTT,CASSPRTGGEAFF
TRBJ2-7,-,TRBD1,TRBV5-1,TGCGCCAGCAGCTTAGGGACAGGGAGCCACGAGCAGTACTTC,CASSLGTGSHEQYF
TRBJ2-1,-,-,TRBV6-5,TGTGCCATCCAGAAGGCGGGACACAATGAGCAGTTCTTC,CAIQKAGHNEQFF
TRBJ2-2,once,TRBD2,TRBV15,TGTGCCACCAGCAGAGTCGGACTAGGTAACGGGGAGCTGTTTTTT,CATSRVGLGNGELFF
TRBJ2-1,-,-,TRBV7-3,TGTGCCAGCAGCTTAGGAGGGGGCGGTTACAATGAGCAGTTCTTC,CASSLGGGGYNEQFF
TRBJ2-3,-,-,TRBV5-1,TGCGCCAGCAGCTTGCGCGGGGTTAGCACAGATACGCAGTATTTT,CASSLRGVSTDTQYF
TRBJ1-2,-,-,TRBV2,TGTGCCAGCAGTGTAGGGTCCGCGTTCTATGGCTACACCTTC,CASSVGSAFYGYTF
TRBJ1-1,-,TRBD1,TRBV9,TGTGCCAGCAGCGTTTCAGGGGGCGCGTTCACTGAAGCTTTCTTT,CASSVSGGAFTEAFF
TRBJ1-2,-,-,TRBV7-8,TGTGCCAGCAGCTTAGCAAGGTTTCTGGATGGCTACACCTTC,CASSLARFLDGYTF
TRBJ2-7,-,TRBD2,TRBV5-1,TGCGCCAGCAGTCCCGGGACTAGCGGATACGAGCAGTACTTC,CASSPGTSGYEQYF
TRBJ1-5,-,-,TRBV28,TGTGCCAGCAGACCCCCTGTGGCTCCCCAGCATTTT,CASRPPVAPQHF
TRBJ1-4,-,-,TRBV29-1,TGCAGCGTTGGTACAACTAATGAAAAACTGTTTTTT,CSVGTTNEKLFF
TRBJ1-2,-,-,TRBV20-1,TGCAGTGCTTGGAGGGAGCTCCACACCTTC,CSAWRELHTF
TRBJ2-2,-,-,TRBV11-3,TGTGCCAGCAGCTCCCTCGCAGATCGCGGGGAGCTGTTTTTT,CASSSLADRGELFF
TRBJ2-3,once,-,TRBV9,TGTGCCAGCAGCGTAGGTCTAGAGCTGACAGATACGCAGTATTTT,CASSVGLELTDTQYF
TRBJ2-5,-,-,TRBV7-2,TGTGCCAGCAGCTTAGACGTAGGGTTAGAGACCCAGTACTTC,CASSLDVGLETQYF
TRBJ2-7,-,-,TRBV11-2,TGTGCCAGCAGCTCCCTGACAGCCTACGAGCAGTACTTC,CASSSLTAYEQYF
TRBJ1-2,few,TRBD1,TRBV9,TGTGCCAGCAGCGCATCGACAGGGGCTTATGGCTACACCTTC,CASSASTGAYGYTF
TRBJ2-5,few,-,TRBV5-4,TGTGCCAGCAGCTTGGACCCCAGGGAAGAGACCCAGTACTTC,CASSLDPREETQYF
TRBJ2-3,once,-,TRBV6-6,TGTGCCAGCAGTTACTCGGAGGGTTTAGCAGATACGCAGTATTTT,CASSYSEGLADTQYF
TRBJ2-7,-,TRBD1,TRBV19,TGTGCCAGTAGTCCGTGGACAGGGTACGAGCAGTACTTC,CASSPWTGYEQYF
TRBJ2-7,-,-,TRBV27,TGTGCCAGCAGTCTAACAGGGTCCGAGCAGTACTTC,CASSLTGSEQYF
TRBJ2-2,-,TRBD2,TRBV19,TGTGCCAGTAGTAACCACGGACTAGCGGGAGGTGGTCGGACCGGGGAGCTGTTTTTT,CASSNHGLAGGGRTGELFF
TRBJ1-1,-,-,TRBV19,TGTGCCAGTAGTTTGGGAAACACTGAAGCTTTCTTT,CASSLGNTEAFF
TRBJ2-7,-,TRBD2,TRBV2,TGTGCCAGAAAGGTGCGGGGGTACGAGCAGTACTTC,CARKVRGYEQYF
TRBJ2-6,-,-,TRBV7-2,TGTGCCAGCACCAACGTGGCCTCTGGGGCCAACGTCCTGACTTTC,CASTNVASGANVLTF
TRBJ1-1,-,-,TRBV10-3,TGTGCCATCGGGGACCGGGGCACTGAAGCTTTCTTT,CAIGDRGTEAFF
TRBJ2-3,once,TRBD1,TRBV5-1,TGCGCCAGCAGCCCCGGACAGGGGACCACAGATACGCAGTATTTT,CASSPGQGTTDTQYF
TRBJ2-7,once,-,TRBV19,TGTGCCAGTAGTATAAGGCAAACCTACGAGCAGTACTTC,CASSIRQTYEQYF
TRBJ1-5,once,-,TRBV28,TGTGCCAGCAGGGGCGGGGGGCAGCCCCAGCATTTT,CASRGGGQPQHF
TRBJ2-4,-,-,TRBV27,TGTGCCAGCAACCCACGGGGGGCGCGCCAAAACATTCAGTACTTC,CASNPRGARQNIQYF
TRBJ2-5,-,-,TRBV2,TGTGCCAGCAGTGAATCAGAGACCCAGTACTTC,CASSESETQYF
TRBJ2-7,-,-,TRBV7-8,TGTGCCAGCAGCTTAGGTGACTCTGATTCCTACGAGCAGTACTTC,CASSLGDSDSYEQYF
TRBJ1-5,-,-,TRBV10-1,TGCGCCAGCAGATTACTGAGGGGAAATCAGCCCCAGCATTTT,CASRLLRGNQPQHF
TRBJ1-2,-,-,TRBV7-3,TGTGCCAGCAGCTCTCCAGGGGAGGGAGGCTACACCTTC,CASSSPGEGGYTF
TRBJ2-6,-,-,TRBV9,TGTGCCAGCAGCTTCAAGGATGGGGCTGGGGCCAACGTCCTGACTTTC,CASSFKDGAGANVLTF
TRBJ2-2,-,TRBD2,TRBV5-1,TGCGCCAGCAGCCTGACCGGGACTAGCGGGAGCGAGCTGTTTTTT,CASSLTGTSGSELFF
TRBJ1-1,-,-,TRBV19,TGTGCCACCAAAACCGAGAACACTGAAGCTTTCTTT,CATKTENTEAFF
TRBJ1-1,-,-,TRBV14,TGTGCCAGCAGCGGCAGGGGTCTTGAAGCTTTCTTT,CASSGRGLEAFF
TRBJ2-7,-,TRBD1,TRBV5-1,TGCGCCAGCAGCCAAGAACCGGGACAGTCCTACGAGCAGTACTTC,CASSQEPGQSYEQYF
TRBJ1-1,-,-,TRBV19,TGTGCCGCGGGGTCGGGCACTGAAGCTTTCTTT,CAAGSGTEAFF
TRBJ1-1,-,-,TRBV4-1,TGCGCCAGCAGCCAAGATAGGGTGATGAACACTGAAGCTTTCTTT,CASSQDRVMNTEAFF
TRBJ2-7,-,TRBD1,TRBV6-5,TGTGCCAGCAGTTCCTACCAATCGGACAGGATGGACGAGCAGTACTTC,CASSSYQSDRMDEQYF